The 29 T cell receptor beta chains below come from one sample, sequenced in a study of T cell responses to AZD1222 COVID-19 vaccine. The repertoire was sequenced with immunoSEQ multiplex PCR; TCRdb's copy has only in-frame clones and lacks some. The sample lists about 26,000 clones; roughly 85% were seen once. Material: peripheral blood, obtained 28 days after the second AZD1222 dose. The receptors were gathered from an adult who received the AZD1222 COVID-19 vaccine.

The gene calls are TRBV4-2 and TRBJ1-4, with D possibly matching TRBD1 (5 bases). This CDR3 region has 16 residues. The V end was cut by 1 base, the J end by 3 bases, with 12 bases between. Germline loops: CDR1 LGHNA, CDR2 YNFKEQ. This CDR3 is CASSQAGREANEKLFF. CDR3 DNA: TGTGCCAGCAGCCAAGCCGGCAGGGAGGCTAATGAAAAACTGTTTTTT.

This chain joins TRBV9 and TRBJ2-7, with D unresolved. Germline lookup yields CDR1 SGDLS and CDR2 YYNGEE. The CDR3 runs to 15 residues. V gave up 0 bases and J gave up 1 base, with 11 bases separating them. CDR3: CASSVEASPSYEQYF. The CDR3 bases are TGTGCCAGCAGCGTAGAAGCCAGCCCGTCCTACGAGCAGTACTTC.

This rearrangement joins TRBV7-9 to TRBJ2-3; possibly TRBD2 for D (6 bases). V was trimmed by 8 bases and J by 5 bases, leaving 11 bases between them. Germline V CDR1 and CDR2: SEHNR, FQNEAQ (reference sequence). This CDR3 spans 12 amino acids. Written as DNA, the CDR3 is TGTGCCAGCGGGCGGGACGTAGATACGCAGTATTTT. This gives the protein CASGRDVDTQYF.

The V and J genes are TRBV5-1 and TRBJ2-7, with D hard to call. Germline V gene lookup returns CDR1 SGHRS and CDR2 YFSETQ. The CDR3 has 14 residues. The ends were cut back, 0 bases at V and 3 bases at J, with 10 bases in the middle. The CDR3 spells CASSLEAGYYEQYF. CDR3 DNA sequence: TGCGCCAGCAGCTTGGAAGCAGGATACTACGAGCAGTACTTC.

This chain connects TRBV7-2 to TRBJ2-3; D is possibly TRBD2 (5 bases). Germline V gene lookup returns CDR1 SGHTA and CDR2 FQGNSA. Trimming shortened V by 5 bases and J by 0 bases, and 12 bases separated the two germline ends. The CDR3 has 15 amino acids. The CDR3 is CASSPRVRSTDTQYF. The CDR3 DNA reads TGTGCCAGCAGCCCGAGGGTCAGAAGCACAGATACGCAGTATTTT.

This clone was seen a handful of times. The chain couples TRBV2 to TRBJ2-3, with TRBD2 identical over 7 bases. After removal of 3 bases from V and 1 base from J, the junction contained 4 bases not matched to a gene. The length of the CDR3 is 15 residues. From germline, CDR1 is SNHLY and CDR2 FYNNEI. The CDR3 here is CASSESGVGTDTQYF. In nucleotides, the CDR3 is TGTGCCAGCAGTGAGAGCGGGGTAGGCACAGATACGCAGTATTTT.

The chain links TRBV19 to TRBJ1-4; no clear D gene. V was clipped by 7 bases and J by 7 bases, with 10 bases between them. Germline values: CDR1 LNHDA, CDR2 SQIVND (reference sequence). The CDR3 has 12 amino acids. CDR3 nucleotides: TGTGCCAGTAAAAATGTCGCTGAAAAACTGTTTTTT. It yields the protein CASKNVAEKLFF.

The chain joins TRBV6-5 to TRBJ1-1; no clear D. Trimming cost V 6 bases and J 4 bases, with 12 bases left between them. The germline CDR1 and CDR2 sequences are MNHEY and SVGAGI. The CDR3 runs to 13 residues. The CDR3 loop reads CASRRLGGTEAFF. The CDR3 bases are TGTGCCAGCAGAAGGCTGGGTGGCACTGAAGCTTTCTTT.

This chain links TRBV7-2 with TRBJ2-5; D may correspond to TRBD1 or TRBD2 (5 bases each). From germline, CDR1 is SGHTA and CDR2 FQGNSA. Trimming shortened V by 5 bases and J by 8 bases, and 18 bases separated the two germline ends. The CDR3 contains 14 residues. Written as DNA, the CDR3 is TGTGCCAGCAGCCACGGGACGCTCCGAAAAACCCAGTACTTC. This translates into CASSHGTLRKTQYF.

This sequence joins TRBV6-2 or TRBV6-3 and TRBJ1-2, with D unclear. Germline V lookup: CDR1 MNHEY, CDR2 SVGEGT. This CDR3 is 14 amino acids long. V lost 0 bases and J lost 4, with 9 bases in between. CDR3 DNA sequence: TGTGCCAGCAGTTACTCGGAGGAGGGCTATGGCTACACCTTC. This sequence encodes CASSYSEEGYGYTF.

CDR3 residues: CASSRTGGDEKLFF. The CDR3, as DNA: TGTGCCAGCAGCCGCACAGGGGGGGATGAAAAACTGTTTTTT. The chain has TRBV5-6 and TRBJ1-4; TRBD1 matches at 8 bases. Looked up from germline, CDR1 is SGHDT and CDR2 is YYEEEE. The trim removed 4 bases at V and 6 bases at J, leaving 5 bases unmatched. CDR3 length equals 14 residues. The full variable domain, completed using reference TRBV5-6 and TRBJ1-4, is DAGVTQSPTHLIKTRGQQVTLRCSPKSGHDTVSWYQQALGQGPQFIFQYYEEEERQRGNFPDRFSGHQFPNYSSELNVNALLLGDSALYLCASSRTGGDEKLFFGSGTQLSVL.

The chain uses TRBV6-2 or TRBV6-3 and TRBJ2-7; D ambiguous. Germline V gene lookup returns CDR1 MNHEY and CDR2 SVGEGT. The V end was cut by 6 bases, the J end by 2 bases, with 8 bases between. The CDR3 has 12 amino acids. The CDR3 region is CASSRFAYEQYF. The CDR3 DNA sequence: TGTGCCAGCAGCAGGTTCGCCTACGAGCAGTACTTC.

The chain is built from TRBV6-1 and TRBJ2-7; TRBD1 matches 9 bases. Germline V gene lookup returns CDR1 MNHNS and CDR2 SASEGT. The CDR3 covers 16 residues. Germline trimming cut 0 bases from V and 3 bases from J; bases unmatched to any gene: 6. DNA for the CDR3: TGTGCCAGCAGTGAAGCGCTGCCGGGACAGGGCTACGAGCAGTACTTC. Translating gives CASSEALPGQGYEQYF.

The rearrangement joins TRBV7-2 to TRBJ2-3; weak D call: TRBD2 (6 bases). CDR1 is SGHTA and CDR2 is FQGNSA in the germline V gene. The CDR3 length is 15 residues. V was pared by 1 base and J by 8 bases, with 16 bases between. The CDR3 sequence is CASSLGGDAGGTQYF. CDR3 sequence (DNA): TGTGCCAGCAGCTTAGGCGGGGACGCCGGAGGTACGCAGTATTTT.

The chain is built from TRBV14 and TRBJ1-2, with no clear D. The germline V gene has CDR1 SGHDN and CDR2 FVKESK. This CDR3 region has 14 residues. V lost 1 base to trimming and J lost 6 bases, with 12 bases between them. DNA of the CDR3: TGTGCCAGCAGCCAAGGTTACAGAAGGGATGGCTACACCTTC. As protein: CASSQGYRRDGYTF.

This clone has more than one count but fewer than ten. The chain has TRBV7-9 and TRBJ2-2, with TRBD2 matching over 15 bases. CDR1 is SEHNR, CDR2 FQNEAQ, per germline (reference sequence). The trim removed 3 bases at V and 4 bases at J, leaving 9 bases unmatched. This CDR3 comprises 19 residues. CDR3 residues: CASSLVGLAGGPSTGELFF. CDR3 DNA: TGTGCCAGCAGCTTGGTCGGACTAGCGGGGGGGCCGAGCACCGGGGAGCTGTTTTTT.

This clone has just one count. The chain carries TRBV6-5 and TRBJ1-1; no clear D. The CDR3 extends over 14 amino acids. V lost 6 bases and J 1 base, leaving 12 bases between the germline ends. Germline values: CDR1 MNHEY, CDR2 SVGAGI. CDR3 DNA: TGTGCCAGCAGCTCCCTAGGAGAGAACACTGAAGCTTTCTTT. Translation: CASSSLGENTEAFF.

This chain uses TRBV19 with TRBJ2-6; 10 positions match TRBD1. The germline V gene has CDR1 LNHDA and CDR2 SQIVND (reference sequence). This CDR3 spans 17 amino acids. The V and J ends lost 5 bases and 3 bases, in that order; junction bases with no gene match: 7. In DNA, the CDR3 is TGTGCCAGTAGTGAAGACAGGGGGCAGGTTGGGGCCAACGTCCTGACTTTC. Protein product: CASSEDRGQVGANVLTF.

Only one count was recorded for this clone. V gene TRBV10-2 combines with J gene TRBJ1-5; unclear D gene. Germline assignment: CDR1 WSHSY and CDR2 SAAADI. This CDR3 has 15 amino acids. The V end was cut by 2 bases, the J end by 3 bases, with 11 bases between. The CDR3 reads CASSEGSSNNQPQHF. CDR3 in DNA: TGCGCCAGCAGTGAGGGGTCGAGTAACAATCAGCCCCAGCATTTT.

Comments on this clone: The sample holds other DNA sequences that translate to the same CDR3. The rearrangement links TRBV7-9 to TRBJ2-1, with 7 bases fitting TRBD2. This CDR3 has 15 residues. Losses at the gene ends were 5 bases for V and 0 bases for J; bases not matched to a gene: 4. CDR1 and CDR2 (germline): SEHNR, FQNEAQ (reference sequence). CDR3 in amino acids: CASSPRGSSYNEQFF. Written as DNA, the CDR3 is TGTGCCAGCAGCCCGCGGGGGAGCTCCTACAATGAGCAGTTCTTC.

This clone was detected only a few times. The chain couples TRBV7-8 to TRBJ1-4, with D tentatively TRBD1 (6 bases). The CDR3 has 16 amino acids. Germline CDR1 and CDR2: SGHVS and FQNEAQ. The germline V and J ends were trimmed by 0 bases and 0 bases, with 8 bases remaining between them. The CDR3 here is CASSLAGGATNEKLFF. The CDR3 DNA sequence: TGTGCCAGCAGCTTAGCAGGGGGAGCAACTAATGAAAAACTGTTTTTT.

V is TRBV28 and J is TRBJ1-5, with unresolved D. Trimming removed 7 bases at V and 1 base at J, with 5 bases between. The CDR3 totals 12 residues. Looked up from germline, CDR1 is MDHEN and CDR2 is SYDVKM. DNA for the CDR3: TGTGCCAGCAATGGGAGCAATCAGCCCCAGCATTTT. Translation: CASNGSNQPQHF.

The V and J genes are TRBV19 and TRBJ1-6; the D is unclear. The CDR3 is 17 residues long. Trimming cost V 5 bases and J 0 bases, with 14 bases left between them. Germline CDR1 LNHDA, CDR2 SQIVND (reference sequence). The DNA for the CDR3 is TGTGCCAGTAGTCCGCGGACGTGGAGCTCCTATAATTCACCCCTCCACTTT. Translated: CASSPRTWSSYNSPLHF.

The rearrangement links TRBV14 to TRBJ1-6; D possibly corresponds to TRBD1 (5 bases). Deletions cut 4 bases from V and 7 bases from J, with 14 bases between. CDR1 SGHDN and CDR2 FVKESK come from the germline V gene. This CDR3 is built from 15 residues. CDR3 protein: CASSPLGEGNSPLHF. CDR3 coding DNA: TGTGCCAGCAGCCCCCTGGGAGAGGGGAATTCACCCCTCCACTTT.

The V call is TRBV11-2, the J call TRBJ2-7; 11 nucleotides align to TRBD2. Losses at the gene ends were 8 bases for V and 0 bases for J; bases not matched to a gene: 9. The CDR3 contains 16 residues. CDR1 and CDR2 from the germline V gene are SGHAT and FQNNGV. CDR3 protein: CASRGLAGGGSYEQYF. In DNA, the CDR3 is TGTGCCAGCCGGGGGCTAGCGGGGGGTGGCTCCTACGAGCAGTACTTC.

The chain joins TRBV28 to TRBJ1-5; D call uncertain. The V gene's germline CDR1 is MDHEN and CDR2 SYDVKM. The ends were cut back, 8 bases at V and 0 bases at J, with 11 bases in the middle. CDR3 length equals 14 residues. DNA of the CDR3: TGTGCCAGCCGCGCGGGGTCTAGCAATCAGCCCCAGCATTTT. Amino acid sequence: CASRAGSSNQPQHF.

CDR3 DNA sequence: TGTGCCAGCAGCTTAAGACTTCATCCGTTCTTC. Translating gives CASSLRLHPFF. This rearrangement joins TRBV7-9 to TRBJ2-1, with D uncertain. Germline V gene sequence: CDR1 SEHNR, CDR2 FQNEAQ (reference sequence). This CDR3 spans 11 amino acids. Trimming took off 2 bases at V and 15 bases at J, with 11 bases between the two ends.

V and J are TRBV6-6 and TRBJ1-6; perhaps TRBD1 as D (6 bases). Germline V gene sequence: CDR1 MNHNY, CDR2 SVGAGI (reference sequence). The CDR3 runs 20 residues. Trimming shortened V by 5 bases and J by 4 bases, and 27 bases separated the two germline ends. CDR3 nucleotides: TGTGCCAGCAGTCGCTCGTCCTCCTGGGACACGGGGAATTATAATTCACCCCTCCACTTT. As protein: CASSRSSSWDTGNYNSPLHF.

The chain combines TRBV6-5 with TRBJ1-4, with unresolved D. The CDR3 runs to 15 residues. Trimming removed 0 bases at V and 3 bases at J, with 8 bases between. CDR1 and CDR2 (germline): MNHEY, SVGAGI. The CDR3 reads CASSYSGSANEKLFF. CDR3 nucleotides: TGTGCCAGCAGTTACTCAGGGTCGGCTAATGAAAAACTGTTTTTT.